This is a list of T cell receptor beta chains from one sample in a study of shared clonotypes between healthy human individuals. Sequencing used immunoSEQ multiplex PCR; TCRdb keeps in-frame clones, though not all of them. Among about 2.4 million clones, just over 90% were seen once, and the ten largest hold 0.11% to 0.15%. Sequencing used naive CD4+ T cells sorted from blood. The receptors were gathered from a man between 18 and 29 years old in good health. The CDR3 runs from the conserved cysteine through the conserved F or W. D genes are given only for firm matches. Clone size is not always given. Where it is, it says once, few, many or a class for expanded clones.

j_call,cdr3_length,clone_size,v_call,d_call,cdr3_nt,cdr3_aa
TRBJ2-1,15,NA,TRBV10-1,NA,TGCGCCAGCAGTGATCCAGGGGCCTCCCGAGATGAGCAGTTCTTC,CASSDPGASRDEQFF
TRBJ2-6,17,NA,TRBV7-2,NA,TGTGCCAGCAGCCACCTTACCCCTATCTCTGGGGCCAACGTCCTGACTTTC,CASSHLTPISGANVLTF
TRBJ2-5,12,NA,TRBV2,NA,TGTGCCAGCGCCACAGGCGCAGGGACCCAGTACTTC,CASATGAGTQYF
TRBJ2-5,16,once,TRBV28,TRBD2,TGTGCCAGCAGTTTATCTCTAGCGGGGGAACAAGAGACCCAGTACTTC,CASSLSLAGEQETQYF
TRBJ2-2,15,NA,TRBV7-2,TRBD2,TGTGCCAGCAGATTGAGCGGGGTTTACACCGGGGAGCTGTTTTTT,CASRLSGVYTGELFF
TRBJ1-3,13,NA,TRBV6-1,NA,TGTGCCAGCAGTGAAAACACGGGAAACACCATATATTTT,CASSENTGNTIYF
TRBJ2-7,14,NA,TRBV5-1,NA,TGCGCCAGCAGCTTGGGGACAGCTAACTACGAGCAGTACTTC,CASSLGTANYEQYF
TRBJ1-4,14,NA,TRBV5-1,TRBD1,TGCGCCAGCAGCTTGGTGGGGACAGGGGAAAAACTGTTTTTT,CASSLVGTGEKLFF
TRBJ2-2,16,NA,TRBV7-2,NA,TGTGCCAGCAGCTTAGACCGGACAGCGAACACCGGGGAGCTGTTTTTT,CASSLDRTANTGELFF
TRBJ1-5,15,few,TRBV30,TRBD1,TGTGCCTGGAGTGTCCCAGGGGGCGCGGGTCAGCCCCAGCATTTT,CAWSVPGGAGQPQHF
TRBJ1-3,18,NA,TRBV19,NA,TGTGCCAGTAGCCTTGCCCCGGGACGCCTTAGCTCTGGAAACACCATATATTTT,CASSLAPGRLSSGNTIYF
TRBJ1-2,15,NA,TRBV7-2,NA,TGTGCCAGCAGCTCGCAGGAGAATACGATTTATGGCTACACCTTC,CASSSQENTIYGYTF